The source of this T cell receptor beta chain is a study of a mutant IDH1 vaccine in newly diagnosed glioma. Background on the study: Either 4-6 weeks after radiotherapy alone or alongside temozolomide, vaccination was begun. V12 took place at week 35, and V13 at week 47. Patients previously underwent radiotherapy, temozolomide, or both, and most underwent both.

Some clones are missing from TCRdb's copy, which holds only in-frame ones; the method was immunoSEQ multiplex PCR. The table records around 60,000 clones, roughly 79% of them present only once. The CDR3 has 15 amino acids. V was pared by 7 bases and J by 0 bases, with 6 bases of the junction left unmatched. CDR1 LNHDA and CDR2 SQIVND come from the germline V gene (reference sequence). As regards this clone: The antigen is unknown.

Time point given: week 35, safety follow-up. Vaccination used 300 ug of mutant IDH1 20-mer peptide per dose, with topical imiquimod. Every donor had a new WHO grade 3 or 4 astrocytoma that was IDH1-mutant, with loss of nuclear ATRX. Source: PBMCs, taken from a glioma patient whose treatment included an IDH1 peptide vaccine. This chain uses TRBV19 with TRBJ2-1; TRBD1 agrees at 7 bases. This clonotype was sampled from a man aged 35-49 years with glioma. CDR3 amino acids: CASKADRSSYNEQFF. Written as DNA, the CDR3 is TGTGCCAGTAAGGCGGACAGGAGCTCCTACAATGAGCAGTTCTTC.